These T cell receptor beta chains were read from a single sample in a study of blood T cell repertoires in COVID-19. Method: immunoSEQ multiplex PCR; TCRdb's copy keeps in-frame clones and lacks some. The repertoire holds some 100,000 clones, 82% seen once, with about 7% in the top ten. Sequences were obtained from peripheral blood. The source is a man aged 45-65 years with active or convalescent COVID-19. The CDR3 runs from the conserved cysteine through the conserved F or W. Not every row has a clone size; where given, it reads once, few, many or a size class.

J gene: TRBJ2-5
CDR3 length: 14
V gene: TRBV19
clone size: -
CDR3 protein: CASSIVLDQETQYF

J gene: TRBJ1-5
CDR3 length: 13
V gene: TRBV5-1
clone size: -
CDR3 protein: CASSLDSYQPQHF

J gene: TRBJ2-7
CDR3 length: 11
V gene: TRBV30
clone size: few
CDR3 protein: CASGDFYEQYF

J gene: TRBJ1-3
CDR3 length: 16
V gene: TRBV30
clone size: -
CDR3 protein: CAWSEAGGFSGNTIYF

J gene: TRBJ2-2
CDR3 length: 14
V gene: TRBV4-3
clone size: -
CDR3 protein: CASSQDSNTGELFF

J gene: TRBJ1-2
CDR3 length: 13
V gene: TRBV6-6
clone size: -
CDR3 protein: CASSFGRGDGYTF

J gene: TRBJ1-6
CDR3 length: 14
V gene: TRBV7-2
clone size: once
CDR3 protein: CASSGRAGDSPLHF

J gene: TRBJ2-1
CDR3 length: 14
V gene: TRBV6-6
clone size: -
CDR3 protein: CASSSGGAYNEQFF

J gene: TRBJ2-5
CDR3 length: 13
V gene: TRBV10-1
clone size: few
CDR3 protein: CASSAGGGETQYF

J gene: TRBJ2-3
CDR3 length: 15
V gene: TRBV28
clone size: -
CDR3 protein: CASSPSGGSRDTQYF

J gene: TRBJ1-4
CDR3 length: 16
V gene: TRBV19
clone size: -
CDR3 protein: CASSIGRVFEEEKLFF

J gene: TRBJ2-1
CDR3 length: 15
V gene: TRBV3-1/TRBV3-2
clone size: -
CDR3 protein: CASSQGAGGDNEQFF

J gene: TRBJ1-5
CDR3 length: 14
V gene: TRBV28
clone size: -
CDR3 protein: CASSSDTGIQPQHF

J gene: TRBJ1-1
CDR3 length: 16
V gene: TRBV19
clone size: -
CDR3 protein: CASSIGQGARNTEAFF

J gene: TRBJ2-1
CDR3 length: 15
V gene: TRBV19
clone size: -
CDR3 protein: CASSGLAGGANEQFF

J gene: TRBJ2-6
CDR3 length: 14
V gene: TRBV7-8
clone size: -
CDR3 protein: CASSTSSGANVLTF

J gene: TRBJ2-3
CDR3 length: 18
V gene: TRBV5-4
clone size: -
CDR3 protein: CASTSQIPGGGRTDTQYF

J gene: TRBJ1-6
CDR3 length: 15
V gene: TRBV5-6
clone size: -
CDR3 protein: CASSLYQGRTSPLHF

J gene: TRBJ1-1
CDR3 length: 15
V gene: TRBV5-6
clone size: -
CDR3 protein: CASSLVFRANTEAFF

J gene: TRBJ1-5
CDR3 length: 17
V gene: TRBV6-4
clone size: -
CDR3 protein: CASTTTGVGSGNQPQHF

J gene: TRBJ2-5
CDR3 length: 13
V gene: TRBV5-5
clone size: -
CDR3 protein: CASSLWQQETQYF

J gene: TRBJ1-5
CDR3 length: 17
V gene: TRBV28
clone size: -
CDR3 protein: CASSLAGQAGNNQPQHF

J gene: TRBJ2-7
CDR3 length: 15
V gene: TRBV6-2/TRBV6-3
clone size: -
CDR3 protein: CASSLLAGGSYEQYF

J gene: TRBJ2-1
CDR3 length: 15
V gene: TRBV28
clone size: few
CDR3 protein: CASSLIVAGRTEQFF

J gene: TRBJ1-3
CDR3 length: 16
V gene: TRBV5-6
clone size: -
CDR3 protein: CASSLLVRNSGNTIYF

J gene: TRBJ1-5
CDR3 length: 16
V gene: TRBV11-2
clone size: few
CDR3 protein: CASSLGSGFSNQPQHF

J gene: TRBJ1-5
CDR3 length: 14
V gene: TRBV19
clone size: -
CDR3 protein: CASSKTGGNQPQHF

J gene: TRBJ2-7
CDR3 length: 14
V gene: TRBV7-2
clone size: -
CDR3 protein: CASSTGTVTHEQYF

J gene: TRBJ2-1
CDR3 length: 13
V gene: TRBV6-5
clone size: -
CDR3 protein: CASSYTRRNEQFF

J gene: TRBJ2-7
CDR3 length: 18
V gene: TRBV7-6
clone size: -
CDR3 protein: CASSVTSGGPISSYEQYF

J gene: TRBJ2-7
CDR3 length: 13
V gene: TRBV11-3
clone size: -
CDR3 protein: CASSLNRAYEQYF

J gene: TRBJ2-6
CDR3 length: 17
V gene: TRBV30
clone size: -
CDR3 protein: CAWIPWTVNSGANVLTF

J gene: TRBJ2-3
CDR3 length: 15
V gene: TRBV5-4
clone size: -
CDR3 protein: CASSLEQGATDTQYF

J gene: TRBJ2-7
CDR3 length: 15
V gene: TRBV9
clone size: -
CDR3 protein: CASSRTSGAPYEQYF

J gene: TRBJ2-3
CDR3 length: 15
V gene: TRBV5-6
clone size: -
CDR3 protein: CASSKQTGVVDTQYF

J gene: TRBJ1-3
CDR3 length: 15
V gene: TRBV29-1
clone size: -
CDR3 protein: CSALLQESSGNTIYF

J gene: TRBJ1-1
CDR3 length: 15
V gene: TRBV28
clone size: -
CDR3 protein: CASSSLTGANTEAFF

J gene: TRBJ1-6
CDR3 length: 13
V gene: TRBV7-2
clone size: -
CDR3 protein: CASKWAENSPLHF

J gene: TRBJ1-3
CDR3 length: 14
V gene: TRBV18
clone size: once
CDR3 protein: CASSPTPVGNTIYF

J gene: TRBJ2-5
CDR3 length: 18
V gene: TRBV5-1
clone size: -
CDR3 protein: CASSLGQEGQGRGETQYF

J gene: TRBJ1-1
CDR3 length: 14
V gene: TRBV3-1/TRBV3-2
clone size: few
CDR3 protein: CASSQSDRSIEAFF